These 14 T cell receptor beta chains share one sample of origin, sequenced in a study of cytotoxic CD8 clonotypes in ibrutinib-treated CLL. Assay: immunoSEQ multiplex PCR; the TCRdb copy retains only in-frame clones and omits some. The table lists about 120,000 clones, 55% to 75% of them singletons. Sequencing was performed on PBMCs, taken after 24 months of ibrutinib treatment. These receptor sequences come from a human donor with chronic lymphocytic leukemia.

The CDR3 here is CASSIGQGAYEQYF. CDR3 in DNA: TGTGCCAGCAGTATAGGACAGGGAGCCTACGAGCAGTACTTC. This chain joins TRBV6-5 and TRBJ2-7, with 8 nucleotides matching TRBD1. This CDR3 is 14 amino acids long. The V gene end was trimmed by 5 bases and the J gene end by 2 bases; junction bases not matched to a gene: 5. Germline V gene sequence: CDR1 MNHEY, CDR2 SVGAGI.

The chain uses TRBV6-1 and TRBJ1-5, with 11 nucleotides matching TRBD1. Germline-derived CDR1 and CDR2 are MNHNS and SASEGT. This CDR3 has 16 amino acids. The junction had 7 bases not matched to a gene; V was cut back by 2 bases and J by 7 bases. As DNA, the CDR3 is TGTGCCAGCAGTGAACGTGGACAGGGGGCGGGACAGCCCCAGCATTTT. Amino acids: CASSERGQGAGQPQHF.

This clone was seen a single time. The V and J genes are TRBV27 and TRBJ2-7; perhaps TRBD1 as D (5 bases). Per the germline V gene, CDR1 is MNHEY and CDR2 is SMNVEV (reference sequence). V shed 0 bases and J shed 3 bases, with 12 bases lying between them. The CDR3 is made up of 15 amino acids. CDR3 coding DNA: TGTGCCAGCAGTTTATCAGGGGTAGTCAACTACGAGCAGTACTTC. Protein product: CASSLSGVVNYEQYF.

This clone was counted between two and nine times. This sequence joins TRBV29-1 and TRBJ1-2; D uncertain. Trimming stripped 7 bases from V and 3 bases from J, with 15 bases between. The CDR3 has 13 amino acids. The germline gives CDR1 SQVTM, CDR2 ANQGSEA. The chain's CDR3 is CSGRPVGHYGYTF. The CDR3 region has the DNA TGCAGCGGCCGCCCGGTCGGGCACTATGGCTACACCTTC.

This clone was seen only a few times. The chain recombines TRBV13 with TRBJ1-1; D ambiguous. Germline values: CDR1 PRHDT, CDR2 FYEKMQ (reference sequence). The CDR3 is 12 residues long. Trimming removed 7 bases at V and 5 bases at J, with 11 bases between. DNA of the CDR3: TGTGCCAGCATCCTCCGGGGAACTGAAGCTTTCTTT. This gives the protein CASILRGTEAFF.

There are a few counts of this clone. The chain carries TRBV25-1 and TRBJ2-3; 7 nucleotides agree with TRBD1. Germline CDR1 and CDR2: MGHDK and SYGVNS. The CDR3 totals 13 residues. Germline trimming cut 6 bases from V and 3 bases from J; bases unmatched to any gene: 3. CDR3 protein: CASSPGGTDTQYF. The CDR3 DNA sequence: TGTGCCAGCAGCCCAGGGGGTACAGATACGCAGTATTTT.

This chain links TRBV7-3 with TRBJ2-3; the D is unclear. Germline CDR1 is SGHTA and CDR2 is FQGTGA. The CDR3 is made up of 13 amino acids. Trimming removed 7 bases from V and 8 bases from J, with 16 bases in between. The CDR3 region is CASTVRKDGTQYF. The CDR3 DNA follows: TGTGCCAGCACCGTGCGAAAAGACGGTACGCAGTATTTT.

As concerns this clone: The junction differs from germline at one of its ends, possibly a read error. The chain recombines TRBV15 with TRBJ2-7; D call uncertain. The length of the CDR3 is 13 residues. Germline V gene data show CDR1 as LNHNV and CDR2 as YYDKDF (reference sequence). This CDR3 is CATSEGPSSEQYF. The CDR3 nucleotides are TGTGCCACCAGCGAAGGACCCTCCTCCGAGCAGTACTTC.

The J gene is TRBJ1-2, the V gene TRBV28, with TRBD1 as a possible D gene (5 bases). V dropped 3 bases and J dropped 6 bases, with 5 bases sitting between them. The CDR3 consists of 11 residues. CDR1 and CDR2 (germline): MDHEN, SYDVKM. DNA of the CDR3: TGTGCCAGCAGTTTGGGGGATGGCTACACCTTC. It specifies CASSLGDGYTF.

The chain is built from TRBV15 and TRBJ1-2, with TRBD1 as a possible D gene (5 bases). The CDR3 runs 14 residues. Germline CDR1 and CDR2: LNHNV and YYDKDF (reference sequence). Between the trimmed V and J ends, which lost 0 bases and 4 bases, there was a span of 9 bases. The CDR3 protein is CATSRDRGGYGYTF. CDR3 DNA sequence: TGTGCCACCAGCAGAGATCGGGGGGGCTATGGCTACACCTTC.

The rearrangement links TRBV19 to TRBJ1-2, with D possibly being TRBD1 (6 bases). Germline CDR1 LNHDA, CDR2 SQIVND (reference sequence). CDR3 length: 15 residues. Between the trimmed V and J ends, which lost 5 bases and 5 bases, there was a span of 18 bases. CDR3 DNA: TGTGCCAGTAGTTCCCAGGCCCTTCAGGGGTATGGCTACACCTTC. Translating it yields CASSSQALQGYGYTF.

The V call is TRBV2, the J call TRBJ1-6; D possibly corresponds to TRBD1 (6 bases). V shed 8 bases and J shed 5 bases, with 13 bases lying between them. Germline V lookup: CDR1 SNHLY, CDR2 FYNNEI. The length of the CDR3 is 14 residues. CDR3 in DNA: TGTGCCAGCTCCCGGGACAACAATAATTCACCCCTCCACTTT. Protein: CASSRDNNNSPLHF.

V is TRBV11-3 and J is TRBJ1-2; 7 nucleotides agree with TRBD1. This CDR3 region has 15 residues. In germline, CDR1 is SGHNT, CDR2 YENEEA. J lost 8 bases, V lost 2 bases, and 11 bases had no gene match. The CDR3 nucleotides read TGTGCCAGCAGCTTAAGGGGAAAGGGGGCTCGCGGCTACACCTTC. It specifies CASSLRGKGARGYTF. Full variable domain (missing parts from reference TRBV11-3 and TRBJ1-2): EAGVVQSPRYKIIEKKQPVAFWCNPISGHNTLYWYLQNLGQGPELLIRYENEEAVDDSQLPKDRFSAERLKGVDSTLKIQPAELGDSAVYLCASSLRGKGARGYTFGSGTRLTVV.

CDR3 in DNA: TGCAGCGCCGGGGGCGGGGGGCCCTCCTACGAGCAGTACTTC. It translates to CSAGGGGPSYEQYF. The chain carries TRBV29-1 and TRBJ2-7; TRBD2 matches 8 bases. Germline CDR1 reads SQVTM; CDR2 reads ANQGSEA. This CDR3 contains 14 residues. V dropped 7 bases and J dropped 0; count of bases not matched to a gene: 8.